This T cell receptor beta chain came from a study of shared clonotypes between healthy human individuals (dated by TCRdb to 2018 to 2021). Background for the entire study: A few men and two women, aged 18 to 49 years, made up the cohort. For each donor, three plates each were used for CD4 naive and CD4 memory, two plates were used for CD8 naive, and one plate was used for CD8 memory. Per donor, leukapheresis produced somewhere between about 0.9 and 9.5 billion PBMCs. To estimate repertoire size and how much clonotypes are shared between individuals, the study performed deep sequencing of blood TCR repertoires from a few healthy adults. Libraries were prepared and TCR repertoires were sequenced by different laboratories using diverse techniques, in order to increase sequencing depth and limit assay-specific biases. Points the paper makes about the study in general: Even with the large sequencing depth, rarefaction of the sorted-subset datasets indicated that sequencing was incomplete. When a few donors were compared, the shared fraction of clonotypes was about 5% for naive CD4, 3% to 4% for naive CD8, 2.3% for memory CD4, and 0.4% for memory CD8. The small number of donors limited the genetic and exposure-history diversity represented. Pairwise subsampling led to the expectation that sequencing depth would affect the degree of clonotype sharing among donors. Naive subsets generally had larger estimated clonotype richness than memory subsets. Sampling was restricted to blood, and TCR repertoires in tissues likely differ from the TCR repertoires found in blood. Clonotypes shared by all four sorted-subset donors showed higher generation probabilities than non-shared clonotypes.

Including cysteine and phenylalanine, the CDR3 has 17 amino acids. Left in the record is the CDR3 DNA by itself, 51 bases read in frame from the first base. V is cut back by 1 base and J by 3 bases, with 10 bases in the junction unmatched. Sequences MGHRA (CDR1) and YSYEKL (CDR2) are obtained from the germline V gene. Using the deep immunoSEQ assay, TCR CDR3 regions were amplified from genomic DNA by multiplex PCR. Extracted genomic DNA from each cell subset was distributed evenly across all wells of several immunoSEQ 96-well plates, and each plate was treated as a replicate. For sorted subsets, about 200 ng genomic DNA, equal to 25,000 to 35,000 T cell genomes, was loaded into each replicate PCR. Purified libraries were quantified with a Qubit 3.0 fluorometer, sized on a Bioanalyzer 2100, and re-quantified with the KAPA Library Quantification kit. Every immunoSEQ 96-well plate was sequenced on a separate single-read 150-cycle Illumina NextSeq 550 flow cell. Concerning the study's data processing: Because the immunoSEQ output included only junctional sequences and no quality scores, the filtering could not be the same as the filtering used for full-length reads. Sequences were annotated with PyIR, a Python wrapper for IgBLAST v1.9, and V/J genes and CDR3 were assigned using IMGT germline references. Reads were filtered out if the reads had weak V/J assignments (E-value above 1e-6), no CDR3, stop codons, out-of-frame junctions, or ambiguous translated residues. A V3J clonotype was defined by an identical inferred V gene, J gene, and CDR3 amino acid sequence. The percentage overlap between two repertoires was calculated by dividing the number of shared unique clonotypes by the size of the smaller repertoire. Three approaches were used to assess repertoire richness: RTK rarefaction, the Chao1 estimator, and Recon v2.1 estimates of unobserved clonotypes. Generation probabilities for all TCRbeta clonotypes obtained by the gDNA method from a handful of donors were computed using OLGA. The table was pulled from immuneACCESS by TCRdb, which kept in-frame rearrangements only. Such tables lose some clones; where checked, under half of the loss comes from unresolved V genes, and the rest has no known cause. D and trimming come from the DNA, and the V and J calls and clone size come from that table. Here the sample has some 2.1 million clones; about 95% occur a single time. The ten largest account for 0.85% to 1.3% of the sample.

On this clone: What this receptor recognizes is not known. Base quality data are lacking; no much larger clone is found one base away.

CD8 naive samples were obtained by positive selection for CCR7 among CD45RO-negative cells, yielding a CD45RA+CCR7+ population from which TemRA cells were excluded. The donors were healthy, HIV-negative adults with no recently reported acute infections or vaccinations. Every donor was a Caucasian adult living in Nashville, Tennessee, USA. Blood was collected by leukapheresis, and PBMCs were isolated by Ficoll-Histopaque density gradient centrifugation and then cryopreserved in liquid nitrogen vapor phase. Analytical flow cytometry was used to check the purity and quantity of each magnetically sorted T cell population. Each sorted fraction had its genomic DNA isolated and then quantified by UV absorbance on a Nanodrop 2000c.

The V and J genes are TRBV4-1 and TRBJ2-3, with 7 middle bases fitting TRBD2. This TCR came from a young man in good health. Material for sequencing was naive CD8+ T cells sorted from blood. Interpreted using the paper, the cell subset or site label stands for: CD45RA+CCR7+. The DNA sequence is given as TGCGCCAGCAGCCAAGTCGGAGGGAGGGCCCGGACAGATACGCAGTATTTT. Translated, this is CASSQVGGRARTDTQYF.